This T cell receptor beta chain is drawn from a study of T cells after somatic rescue of genetic block. This clone has more than one count but fewer than ten. The CDR3 runs to 14 residues. Trimming left V 4 bases short and J 4 bases short, with 11 bases between. Germline values: CDR1 MNHNY, CDR2 SVGAGI (reference sequence). Method: immunoSEQ multiplex PCR; TCRdb's copy keeps in-frame clones and lacks some. The data contain approximately 78,000 clones, roughly 90% of them seen just once; the ten biggest clones take up approximately 3%. This receptor was obtained from a man younger than 45. Sequencing input: peripheral blood mononuclear cells (PBMCs). The chain uses TRBV6-6 and TRBJ1-5; D remains unclear. CDR3 in DNA: TGTGCCAGCAGTTCCCCGGGCACGAATCAGCCCCAGCATTTT. It is translated as CASSSPGTNQPQHF.